This TCR beta chain stems from a study of blood T cell repertoires in COVID-19. Sequencing used immunoSEQ multiplex PCR; TCRdb keeps in-frame clones, though not all of them. The repertoire holds more than 85,000 clones, with approximately 82% as singletons. Germline CDR1 and CDR2: MNHNY and SVGAGI (reference sequence). V lost 6 bases and J lost 4, with 13 bases in between. This CDR3 has 14 amino acids. This receptor was identified in a woman older than 75 with acute or convalescent COVID-19. This chain joins TRBV6-6 and TRBJ2-1; D unresolved. Sequencing was carried out using peripheral blood. For the CDR3, the DNA is TGTGCCAGCAGCCACGATCCTACTTACAATGAGCAGTTCTTC. As protein: CASSHDPTYNEQFF.